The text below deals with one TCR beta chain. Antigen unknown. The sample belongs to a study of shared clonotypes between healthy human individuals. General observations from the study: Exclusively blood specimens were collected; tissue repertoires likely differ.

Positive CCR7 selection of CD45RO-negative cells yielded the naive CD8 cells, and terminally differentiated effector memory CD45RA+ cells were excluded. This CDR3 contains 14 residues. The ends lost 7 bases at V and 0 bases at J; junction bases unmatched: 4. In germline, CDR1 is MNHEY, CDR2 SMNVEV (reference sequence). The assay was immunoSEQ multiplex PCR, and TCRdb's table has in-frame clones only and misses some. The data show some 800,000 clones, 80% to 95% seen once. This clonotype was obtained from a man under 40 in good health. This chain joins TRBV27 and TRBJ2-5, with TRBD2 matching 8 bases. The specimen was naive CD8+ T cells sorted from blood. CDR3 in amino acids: CASMAGGYQETQYF. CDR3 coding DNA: TGTGCCAGCATGGCGGGAGGCTACCAAGAGACCCAGTACTTC.